This is a list of T cell receptor beta chains from one sample in a study of blood T cell repertoires in COVID-19. Generated by immunoSEQ multiplex PCR, the TCRdb table keeps only in-frame clones and is missing some. Of roughly 150,000 clones in the sample, approximately 78% were seen once. Sequenced sample: peripheral blood. The receptors derive from a man in his 60s who had recovered from COVID-19. CDR3s leave out the opening cysteine and the closing phenylalanine or tryptophan. D genes are given only for firm matches.

13	NA	TRBV11-1	TRBJ2-5	ASSYRQTVEETQY
12	NA	TRBV7-2	TRBJ1-6	ASSLGAYNSPLH
15	TRBD2	TRBV5-8	TRBJ2-5	ASSLFRGGARRETQY
13	NA	TRBV6-5	TRBJ1-3	ASSPDFSPGNTIY
13	TRBD1	TRBV19	TRBJ2-7	ASSSHTGGSYEQY
11	NA	TRBV28	TRBJ1-3	ASSQTAGNTIY
13	NA	TRBV18	TRBJ2-2	ASSPGGQNTGELF
12	NA	TRBV5-1	TRBJ2-7	ASSPGTNSYEQY
13	TRBD1	TRBV28	TRBJ1-6	ASSLSAGGVSPLH
14	NA	TRBV7-2	TRBJ1-5	ASSLYTGQRDQPQH
14	TRBD2	TRBV29-1	TRBJ2-3	SVSGLAGVRADTQY
11	NA	TRBV14	TRBJ2-3	ASSQALEGPQY
12	NA	TRBV4-3	TRBJ1-1	ASSARRVNTEAF
12	NA	TRBV6-5	TRBJ2-7	ASSYWGGHSEQY
15	TRBD2	TRBV27	TRBJ2-2	ASSTRGAGVYTGELF
12	NA	TRBV2	TRBJ2-3	ASSERQGPYGQY
11	NA	TRBV13	TRBJ1-6	ASTDSYNSPLH
12	NA	TRBV24-1	TRBJ1-2	ATSDFRQDHGYT
13	TRBD2	TRBV7-2	TRBJ2-7	ASSLFRGEGSEQY
11	NA	TRBV6-6	TRBJ1-5	ASSYSRNQPQH
15	TRBD1	TRBV19	TRBJ2-3	ASSIRQGASSTDTQY
14	NA	TRBV6-2/TRBV6-3	TRBJ1-1	ASSYWSLQGNTEAF
10	NA	TRBV24-1	TRBJ1-2	ATSDQQTGYT
14	NA	TRBV19	TRBJ1-5	ACNDGVAISNQPQH
11	TRBD1	TRBV10-3	TRBJ1-1	AIRTGVNTEAF
11	TRBD1	TRBV4-3	TRBJ1-5	ASSRDRAQPQH
10	TRBD1	TRBV7-2	TRBJ1-5	ASSGGDRDKH
12	TRBD1	TRBV4-1	TRBJ1-4	ASRKDRANEKLF
14	NA	TRBV5-4	TRBJ1-6	ASSVPGVNNNSPLH